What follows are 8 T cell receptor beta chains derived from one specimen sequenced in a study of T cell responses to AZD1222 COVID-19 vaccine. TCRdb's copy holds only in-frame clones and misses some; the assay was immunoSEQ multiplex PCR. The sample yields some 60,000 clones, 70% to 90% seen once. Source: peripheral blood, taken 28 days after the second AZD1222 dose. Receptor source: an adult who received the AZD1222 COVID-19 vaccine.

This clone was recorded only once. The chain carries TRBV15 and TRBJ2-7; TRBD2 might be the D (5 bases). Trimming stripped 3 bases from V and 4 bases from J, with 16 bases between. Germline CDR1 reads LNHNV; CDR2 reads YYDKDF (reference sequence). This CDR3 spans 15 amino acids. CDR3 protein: CATSSGLADLYEQYF. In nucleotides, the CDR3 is TGTGCCACCAGCAGTGGGCTAGCTGATTTGTACGAGCAGTACTTC.

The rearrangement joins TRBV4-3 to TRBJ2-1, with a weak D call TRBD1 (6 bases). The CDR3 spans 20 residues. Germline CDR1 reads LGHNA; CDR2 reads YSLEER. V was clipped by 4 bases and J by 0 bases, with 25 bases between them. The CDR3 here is CASSLLRRVGQPSSYNEQFF. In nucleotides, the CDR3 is TGCGCCAGCAGCCTTCTTAGGAGAGTGGGACAACCGAGCTCCTACAATGAGCAGTTCTTC.

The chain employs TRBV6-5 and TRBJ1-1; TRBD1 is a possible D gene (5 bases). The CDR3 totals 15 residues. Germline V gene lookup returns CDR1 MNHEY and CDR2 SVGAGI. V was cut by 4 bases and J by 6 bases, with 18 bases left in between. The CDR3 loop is CASSSSGAGRAEAFF. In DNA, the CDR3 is TGTGCCAGCAGTTCTTCCGGGGCGGGGAGGGCTGAAGCTTTCTTT.

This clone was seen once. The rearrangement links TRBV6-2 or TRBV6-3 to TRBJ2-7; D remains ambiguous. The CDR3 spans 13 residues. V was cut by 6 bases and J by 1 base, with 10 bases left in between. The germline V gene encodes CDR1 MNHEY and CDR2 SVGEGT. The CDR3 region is CASSFGESYEQYF. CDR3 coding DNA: TGTGCCAGCAGCTTTGGGGAATCCTACGAGCAGTACTTC.

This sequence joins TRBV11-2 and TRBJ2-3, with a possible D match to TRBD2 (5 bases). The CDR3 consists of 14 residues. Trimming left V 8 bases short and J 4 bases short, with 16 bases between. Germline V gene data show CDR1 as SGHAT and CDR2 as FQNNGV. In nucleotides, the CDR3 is TGTGCCAGCGGGTCCCGAGGGCCCGCAGATACGCAGTATTTT. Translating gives CASGSRGPADTQYF.

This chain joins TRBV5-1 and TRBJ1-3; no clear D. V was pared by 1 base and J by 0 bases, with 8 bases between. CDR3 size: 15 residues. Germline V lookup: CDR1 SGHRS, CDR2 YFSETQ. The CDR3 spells CASSLTPSSGNTIYF. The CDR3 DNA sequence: TGCGCCAGCAGCTTGACGCCGAGCTCTGGAAACACCATATATTTT. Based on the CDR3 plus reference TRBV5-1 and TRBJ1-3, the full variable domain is KAGVTQTPRYLIKTRGQQVTLSCSPISGHRSVSWYQQTPGQGLQFLFEYFSETQRNKGNFPGRFSGRQFSNSRSEMNVSTLELGDSALYLCASSLTPSSGNTIYFGEGSWLTVV.

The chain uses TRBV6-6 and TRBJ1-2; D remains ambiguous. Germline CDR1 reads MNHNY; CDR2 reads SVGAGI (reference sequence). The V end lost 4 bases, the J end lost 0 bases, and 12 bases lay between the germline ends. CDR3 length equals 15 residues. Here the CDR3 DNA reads TGTGCCAGCAGTTTCGACAACAGCCCTAACTATGGCTACACCTTC. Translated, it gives CASSFDNSPNYGYTF.

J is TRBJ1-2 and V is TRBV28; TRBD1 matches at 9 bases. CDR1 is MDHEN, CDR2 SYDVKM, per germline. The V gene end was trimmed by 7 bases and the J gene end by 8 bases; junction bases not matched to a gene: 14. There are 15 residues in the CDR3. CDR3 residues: CASITGGASGEGYTF. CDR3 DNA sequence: TGTGCCAGCATAACAGGGGGCGCTTCTGGAGAAGGCTACACCTTC.